These 24 T cell receptor beta chains originate from one sample sequenced in a study of T cells in Graves' hyperthyroidism and ophthalmopathy (dated by TCRdb to between 2018 and 2020). The library was prepared using multiplex PCR. The sequencing machine was an Illumina HiSeq 2000. The TCR beta CDR3 regions were amplified from RNA transcripts. For the first round of RT-PCR on the TCR CDR3, the HTBI primer set was used together with the Qiagen OneStep RT-PCR kit. TCRdb reran the public reads through fastp at Q25 and MiXCR, keeping productive beta chains. Each entry merges the rows of one CDR3 protein and shows their most common DNA and genes. This sample holds roughly 500,000 distinct CDR3 sequences; around 46% were observed only once. The ten largest clones represent roughly 19% of the sample. The sample taken for sequencing was peripheral blood or thyroid tissue (not recorded which). The receptors stem from an adult woman with Graves' disease, either hyperthyroidism or ophthalmopathy (not recorded which).

Ten or more counts support this clonotype. This CDR3 is CASSLVGQGKTEAFF. The CDR3 DNA follows: TGTGCCAGCAGCTTAGTGGGACAGGGGAAGACTGAAGCTTTCTTT. This rearrangement joins TRBV7-8 to TRBJ1-1; the match to TRBD1 covers 10 bases. The CDR3 consists of 15 residues. Germline V gene sequence: CDR1 SGHVS, CDR2 FQNEAQ. V gave up 1 base and J gave up 5 bases; unmatched junction bases: 4. Full variable domain (missing parts from reference TRBV7-8 and TRBJ1-1): GAGVSQSPRYKVAKRGQDVALRCDPISGHVSLFWYQQALGQGPEFLTYFQNEAQLDKSGLPSDRFFAERPEGSVSTLKIQRTQQEDSAVYLCASSLVGQGKTEAFFGQGTRLTVV.

This clonotype was picked up many times. The chain recombines TRBV7-9 with TRBJ2-5; D is possibly TRBD2 (6 bases). The CDR3 is 13 residues long. Germline V gene sequence: CDR1 SEHNR, CDR2 FQNEAQ (reference sequence). V was shortened by 4 bases and J by 4 bases, with 10 bases between the two germline ends. The CDR3 sequence: CASSSSVGETQYF. CDR3 bases: TGTGCCAGCAGCTCTAGCGTGGGAGAGACCCAGTACTTC.

This clonotype was seen repeatedly, ten times or more. The gene calls are TRBV6-1 and TRBJ1-2, with 8 bases lining up with TRBD1. The germline V gene encodes CDR1 MNHNS and CDR2 SASEGT. The length of the CDR3 is 15 residues. The V gene end was trimmed by 5 bases and the J gene end by 1 base; junction bases not matched to a gene: 6. The CDR3, as DNA: TGTGCCAGCAGTAACCCGGACAGGGTTAACTATGGCTACACCTTC. This translates into CASSNPDRVNYGYTF.

The V gene is TRBV6-5, the J gene TRBJ1-3, with D unclear. The CDR3 loop spans 15 amino acids. V gave up 6 bases and J gave up 2 bases, with 14 bases separating them. Germline V gene lookup returns CDR1 MNHEY and CDR2 SVGAGI. For the CDR3, the DNA is TGTGCCAGCAGCGCACGTTGGGTACCTGGAAACACCATATATTTT. Translating it yields CASSARWVPGNTIYF.

The chain links TRBV19 to TRBJ1-1; 9 bases match TRBD1. The ends lost 7 bases at V and 0 bases at J; junction bases unmatched: 3. In germline, CDR1 is LNHDA, CDR2 SQIVND (reference sequence). CDR3 length: 14 residues. Here the CDR3 DNA reads TGTGCCAGTAAAACAGGGGGCGTGAACACTGAAGCTTTCTTT. It translates to CASKTGGVNTEAFF.

This clonotype was recorded at least ten times. The J gene is TRBJ2-5, the V gene TRBV12-3 or TRBV12-4; the match to TRBD1 covers 7 bases. J gave up 2 bases and V 2 bases, and 11 bases lay outside the gene matches. The length of the CDR3 is 17 residues. CDR3 in amino acids: CASSLFHPGTEQETQYF. The CDR3 bases are TGTGCCAGCAGTTTATTTCATCCCGGGACAGAACAAGAGACCCAGTACTTC.

This clonotype was seen repeatedly, ten times or more. This sequence joins TRBV20-1 and TRBJ2-7; 13 bases fit TRBD2. Germline-derived CDR1 and CDR2 are DFQATT and SNEGSKA (reference sequence). This CDR3 spans 16 amino acids. Trimming took 5 bases from V and 2 from J; bases not matched to a gene: 9. This CDR3 is CSAYGLAGELAYEQYF. In nucleotides, the CDR3 is TGCAGTGCTTATGGACTAGCGGGAGAGTTGGCCTACGAGCAGTACTTC.

In this sample, this clonotype turned up many times. This CDR3 is CSARVSIYEQYF. DNA of the CDR3: TGCAGTGCTAGAGTATCTATATACGAGCAGTACTTC. The genes are TRBV20-1 and TRBJ2-7; no firm D call. The CDR3 length is 12 residues. The V gene lost 1 base and the J gene lost 4 bases, with 8 bases spanning the gap. CDR1 and CDR2 from the germline V gene are DFQATT and SNEGSKA (reference sequence).

Remarks on this clonotype: One junction end does not reproduce the germline sequence, and a read error may be involved. The V gene is TRBV19, the J gene TRBJ2-6, with D possibly matching TRBD1 (6 bases). This CDR3 spans 17 amino acids. CDR1 and CDR2 (germline): LNHDA, SQIVND (reference sequence). This chain's CDR3 is CASSTYHRESGANVLTF. As DNA, the CDR3 is TGTGCCAGCAGTACCTACCACAGGGAGTCTGGGGCCAACGTCCTGACTTTC.

V usage is TRBV7-9 and J usage is TRBJ2-5; D is tentatively TRBD1 or TRBD2 (6 bases each). The CDR3 is made up of 15 amino acids. The germline CDR1 and CDR2 sequences are SEHNR and FQNEAQ (reference sequence). Trimming cost V 5 bases and J 3 bases, with 16 bases left between them. CDR3 amino acids: CASSMEGGTEETQYF. CDR3 nucleotide sequence: TGTGCCAGCAGCATGGAGGGGGGCACTGAAGAGACCCAGTACTTC.

At least ten counts were recorded for this clonotype. This rearrangement joins TRBV4-1 to TRBJ1-1; no reliable D call. This CDR3 contains 18 residues. Germline-derived CDR1 and CDR2 are MGHRA and YSYEKL. V lost 0 bases to trimming and J lost 9 bases, with 26 bases between them. CDR3 sequence: CASSQEIGILSFRVQAFF. The CDR3 DNA follows: TGCGCCAGCAGCCAAGAAATTGGGATTCTCTCGTTCCGGGTCCAAGCTTTCTTT.

This clonotype was recorded at least ten times. The chain has TRBV12-3 or TRBV12-4 and TRBJ2-5, with D unresolved. The CDR3 is made up of 11 amino acids. V dropped 6 bases and J dropped 5 bases, with 7 bases sitting between them. CDR3 DNA: TGTGCCAGCAGACAAGAGGAGACCCAGTACTTC. As protein: CASRQEETQYF.

This clonotype appeared many times. The rearrangement uses TRBV10-3 and TRBJ1-2, with D maybe TRBD1 (6 bases). V was pared by 7 bases and J by 4 bases, with 16 bases between. Germline CDR1 reads ENHRY; CDR2 reads SYGVKD. The CDR3 totals 14 residues. As DNA, the CDR3 is TGTGCCATCACCAGAGACAGGAACCTCTATGGCTACACCTTC. This translates into CAITRDRNLYGYTF.

The chain combines TRBV7-9 with TRBJ2-1; 10 bases agree with TRBD2. Per the germline V gene, CDR1 is SEHNR and CDR2 is FQNEAQ (reference sequence). The junction had 17 bases not matched to a gene; V was cut back by 7 bases and J by 8 bases. The CDR3 is 17 amino acids. CDR3 bases: TGTGCCAGCATCACCTCCTCCGGGACTAGCGTAGCCGATGAGCAGTTCTTC. It is translated as CASITSSGTSVADEQFF.

This chain links TRBV9 with TRBJ2-5, with TRBD1 identical over 10 bases. The CDR3 length is 16 residues. V trimming: 4 bases; J trimming: 3 bases; junction bases outside the gene matches: 9. Germline lookup yields CDR1 SGDLS and CDR2 YYNGEE. Here the CDR3 DNA reads TGTGCCAGCAGCTCCGGTTCCGGGACAGGGGAAGAGACCCAGTACTTC. Its protein is CASSSGSGTGEETQYF.

This clonotype has more than one count but fewer than ten. This rearrangement joins TRBV7-9 to TRBJ1-1; TRBD1 matches at 10 bases. CDR1 and CDR2 from the germline V gene are SEHNR and FQNEAQ (reference sequence). This CDR3 spans 16 amino acids. J was trimmed by 3 bases and V by 6 bases; bases with no gene match: 10. The DNA for the CDR3 is TGTGCCAGCAGTCCTGACAGGGGGCGCAGGGACACTGAAGCTTTCTTT. Translating gives CASSPDRGRRDTEAFF.

This clonotype was counted only a few times. The V call is TRBV28, the J call TRBJ2-7, with D tentatively TRBD1 (6 bases). CDR1 is MDHEN and CDR2 is SYDVKM in the germline V gene. V was cut by 7 bases and J by 2 bases, with 15 bases left in between. This CDR3 has 14 residues. The CDR3: CASMLRQAPYEQYF. The DNA for the CDR3 is TGTGCCAGCATGTTGCGACAGGCCCCCTACGAGCAGTACTTC.

This clonotype was detected ten times or more. V and J are TRBV5-1 and TRBJ2-7; TRBD2 might be the D (6 bases). CDR3 size: 14 residues. The germline V and J ends were trimmed by 4 bases and 5 bases, with 16 bases remaining between them. Germline CDR1 is SGHRS and CDR2 is YFSETQ. CDR3 amino acids: CASSATGGEDEQYF. The CDR3 nucleotides read TGCGCCAGCAGCGCCACGGGTGGGGAGGACGAGCAGTACTTC.

The rearrangement links TRBV10-3 to TRBJ2-5, with D possibly TRBD1 on 8 matching bases. The CDR3 extends over 14 amino acids. Germline assignment: CDR1 ENHRY and CDR2 SYGVKD. The V gene lost 10 bases and the J gene lost 5 bases, with 20 bases spanning the gap. In DNA, the CDR3 is TGTGCCACCGCACAGGGGGGGATGATGGAGACCCAGTACTTC. Translation gives CATAQGGMMETQYF.

This chain uses TRBV14 with TRBJ2-3, with D uncertain. Germline assignment: CDR1 SGHDN and CDR2 FVKESK. There are 18 residues in the CDR3. Trimming took 1 base from V and 5 from J, leaving 22 bases between them. CDR3 sequence (DNA): TGTGCCAGCAGCCAAGGTCCCGGGTCGCCTGATGTTGGAGATACGCAGTATTTT. Amino acids: CASSQGPGSPDVGDTQYF. The full variable domain, in which reference TRBV14 and TRBJ2-3 provide the parts outside the CDR3, is EAGVTQFPSHSVIEKGQTVTLRCDPISGHDNLYWYRRVMGKEIKFLLHFVKESKQDESGMPNNRFLAERTGGTYSTLKVQPAELEDSGVYFCASSQGPGSPDVGDTQYFGPGTRLTVL.

The table lists this clonotype with many counts. V is TRBV28 and J is TRBJ1-5; no definite D call. The length of the CDR3 is 14 residues. Trimming pared 3 bases from V and 1 base from J, leaving 7 bases between. Germline values: CDR1 MDHEN, CDR2 SYDVKM. The CDR3 spells CASSFLGSNQPQHF. CDR3 DNA sequence: TGTGCCAGCAGTTTCTTAGGGAGCAATCAGCCCCAGCATTTT.

In this sample, this clonotype turned up a few times. This chain joins TRBV7-3 and TRBJ2-1, with 11 bases that match TRBD2. Trimming took 5 bases from V and 7 from J; bases not matched to a gene: 7. CDR3 length: 15 amino acids. CDR1 SGHTA and CDR2 FQGTGA come from the germline V gene. DNA for the CDR3: TGTGCCAGCAGCCAACTAGCGGGAGTAAATAATGAGCAGTTCTTC. It is translated as CASSQLAGVNNEQFF.

The rearrangement joins TRBV7-3 to TRBJ1-2; TRBD1 might be the D (5 bases). The CDR3 has 15 residues. Trimming pared 1 base from V and 7 bases from J, leaving 16 bases between. Per germline, CDR1 SGHTA and CDR2 FQGTGA. The CDR3 DNA reads TGTGCCAGCAGCTTAATCAGCAGGGAAGGTGGTGGCTACACCTTC. It codes for CASSLISREGGGYTF.

This clonotype was found a few times. This sequence joins TRBV18 and TRBJ2-7; D is unresolved. Germline V gene sequence: CDR1 KGHSH, CDR2 LQKENI. The CDR3 loop spans 12 amino acids. V was shortened by 8 bases and J by 7 bases, with 15 bases between the two germline ends. The CDR3 nucleotides read TGTGCCAGCCTGGGGAACCAAGGGGAGCAGTACTTC. It yields the protein CASLGNQGEQYF. Full variable domain (outside the CDR3, taken from reference TRBV18 and TRBJ2-7): NAGVMQNPRHLVRRRGQEARLRCSPMKGHSHVYWYRQLPEEGLKFMVYLQKENIIDESGMPKERFSAEFPKEGPSILRIQQVVRGDSAAYFCASLGNQGEQYFGPGTRLTVT.